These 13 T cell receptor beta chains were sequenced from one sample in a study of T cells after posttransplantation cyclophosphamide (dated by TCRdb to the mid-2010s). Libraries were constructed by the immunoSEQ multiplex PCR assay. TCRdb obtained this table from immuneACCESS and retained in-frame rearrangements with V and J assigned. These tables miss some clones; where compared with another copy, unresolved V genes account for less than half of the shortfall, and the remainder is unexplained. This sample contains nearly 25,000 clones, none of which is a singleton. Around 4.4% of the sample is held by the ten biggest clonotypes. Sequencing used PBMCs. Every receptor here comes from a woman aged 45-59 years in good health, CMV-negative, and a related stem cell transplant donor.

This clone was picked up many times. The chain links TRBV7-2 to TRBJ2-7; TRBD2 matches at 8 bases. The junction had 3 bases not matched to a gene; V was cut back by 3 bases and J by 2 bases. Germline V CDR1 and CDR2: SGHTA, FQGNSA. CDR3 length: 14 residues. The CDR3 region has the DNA TGTGCCAGCAGCTTTACTAGCGGTGCCTACGAGCAGTACTTC. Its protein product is CASSFTSGAYEQYF.

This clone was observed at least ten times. This CDR3 is CASSLGDSTTNEKLFF. In DNA, the CDR3 is TGTGCCAGCAGCTTAGGGGACAGTACAACTAATGAAAAACTGTTTTTT. V gene TRBV7-8 combines with J gene TRBJ1-4; the match to TRBD1 covers 7 bases. The CDR3 consists of 16 residues. Germline V gives CDR1 SGHVS, CDR2 FQNEAQ. Trimming at V came to 1 base and at J to 0 bases, leaving 2 bases not matched to a gene.

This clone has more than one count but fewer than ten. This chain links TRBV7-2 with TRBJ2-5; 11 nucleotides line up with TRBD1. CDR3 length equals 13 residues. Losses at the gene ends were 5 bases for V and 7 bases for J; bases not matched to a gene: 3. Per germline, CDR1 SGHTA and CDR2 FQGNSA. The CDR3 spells CASSEGQGGTQYF. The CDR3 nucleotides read TGTGCCAGCAGCGAGGGACAGGGGGGGACCCAGTACTTC.

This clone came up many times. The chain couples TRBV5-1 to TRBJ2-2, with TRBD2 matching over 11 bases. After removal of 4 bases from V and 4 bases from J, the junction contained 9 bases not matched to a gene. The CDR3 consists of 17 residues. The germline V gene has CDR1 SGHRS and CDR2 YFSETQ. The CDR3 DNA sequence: TGCGCCAGCAGCACCCTAGCGGGAGGTTTCGGCACCGGGGAGCTGTTTTTT. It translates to CASSTLAGGFGTGELFF.

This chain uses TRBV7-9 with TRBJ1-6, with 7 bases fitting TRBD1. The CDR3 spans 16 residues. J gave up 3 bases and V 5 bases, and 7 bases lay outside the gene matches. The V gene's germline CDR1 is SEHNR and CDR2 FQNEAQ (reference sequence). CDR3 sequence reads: CASSPTDRVYNSPLHF. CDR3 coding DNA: TGTGCCAGCAGCCCTACAGACAGGGTCTATAATTCACCCCTCCACTTT. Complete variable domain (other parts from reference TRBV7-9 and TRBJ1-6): DTGVSQNPRHKITKRGQNVTFRCDPISEHNRLYWYRQTLGQGPEFLTYFQNEAQLEKSRLLSDRFSAERPKGSFSTLEIQRTEQGDSAMYLCASSPTDRVYNSPLHFGNGTRLTVT.

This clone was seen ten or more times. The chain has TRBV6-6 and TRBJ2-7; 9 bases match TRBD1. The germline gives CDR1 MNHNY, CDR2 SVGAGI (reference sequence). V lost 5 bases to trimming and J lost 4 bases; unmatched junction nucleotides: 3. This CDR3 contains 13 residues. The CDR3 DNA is TGTGCCAGCAGTACAGGGGGCGCGTACGAGCAGTACTTC. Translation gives CASSTGGAYEQYF.

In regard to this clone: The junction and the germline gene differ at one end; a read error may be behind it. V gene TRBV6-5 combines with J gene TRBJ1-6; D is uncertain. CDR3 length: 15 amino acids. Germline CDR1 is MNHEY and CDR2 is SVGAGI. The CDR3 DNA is TGTGCCAGCAGAGCTAAAGGGAGAAGTCGTTCACCCCCCCACTTT. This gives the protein CASRAKGRSRSPPHF.

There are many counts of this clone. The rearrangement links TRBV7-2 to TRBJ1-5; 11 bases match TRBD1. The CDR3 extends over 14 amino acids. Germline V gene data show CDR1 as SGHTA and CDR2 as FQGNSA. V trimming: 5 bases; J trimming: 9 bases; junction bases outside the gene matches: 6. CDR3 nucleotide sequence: TGTGCCAGCAGCCCTGAGGACAGGGGGCGGCCCCAGCATTTT. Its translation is CASSPEDRGRPQHF.

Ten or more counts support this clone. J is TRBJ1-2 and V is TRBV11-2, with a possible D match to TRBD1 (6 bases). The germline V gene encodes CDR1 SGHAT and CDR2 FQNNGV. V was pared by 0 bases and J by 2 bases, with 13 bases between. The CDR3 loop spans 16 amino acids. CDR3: CASSLDLGQGNYGYTF. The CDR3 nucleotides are TGTGCCAGCAGCTTAGATCTGGGCCAGGGGAACTATGGCTACACCTTC.

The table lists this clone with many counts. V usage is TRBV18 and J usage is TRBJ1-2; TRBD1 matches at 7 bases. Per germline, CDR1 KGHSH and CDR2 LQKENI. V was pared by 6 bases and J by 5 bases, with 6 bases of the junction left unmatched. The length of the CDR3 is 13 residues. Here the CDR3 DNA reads TGTGCCAGCTCGGGAGGACAGGAGTATGGCTACACCTTC. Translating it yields CASSGGQEYGYTF.

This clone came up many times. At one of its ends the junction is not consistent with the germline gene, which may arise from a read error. CDR3 amino acids: CAIRPRLDSHEQYF. The CDR3, as DNA: TGTGCCATCAGACCGAGACTCGACTCCCACGAGCAGTACTTC. The V gene is TRBV10-3, the J gene TRBJ2-7; D uncertain. Germline V CDR1 and CDR2: ENHRY, SYGVKD. The CDR3 has 14 amino acids.

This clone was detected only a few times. As DNA, the CDR3 is TGTGCCAGCACCGATTCGACAGGCACTCAAGAGACCCAGTACTTC. It specifies CASTDSTGTQETQYF. V and J are TRBV28 and TRBJ2-5, with a weak D call TRBD1 (6 bases). Trimming pared 7 bases from V and 2 bases from J, leaving 17 bases between. The germline V gene has CDR1 MDHEN and CDR2 SYDVKM. The CDR3 covers 15 residues. Supplemented by reference TRBV28 and TRBJ2-5, the full variable domain reads DVKVTQSSRYLVKRTGEKVFLECVQDMDHENMFWYRQDPGLGLRLIYFSYDVKMKEKGDIPEGYSVSREKKERFSLILESASTNQTSMYLCASTDSTGTQETQYFGPGTRLLVL.

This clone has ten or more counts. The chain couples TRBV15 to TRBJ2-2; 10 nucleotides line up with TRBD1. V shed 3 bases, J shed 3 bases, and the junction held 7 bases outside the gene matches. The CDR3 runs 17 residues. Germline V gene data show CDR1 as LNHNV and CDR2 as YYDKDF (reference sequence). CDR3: CATSREPDRGDTGELFF. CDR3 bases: TGTGCCACCAGCAGGGAACCGGACAGGGGGGACACCGGGGAGCTGTTTTTT.